This section outlines one TCR beta chain sequence together with its context. The target antigen is unknown. Healthy donors had no documented immune events, such as infections, while sampled. This sample is drawn from a study of identifying expanded T cells in peripheral blood. Findings and limits, study-wide: Technical replicates showed approximately 1.2 changed clones; approximately 2 weeks roughly 16; four weeks 19.

V was pared by 3 bases and J by 5 bases, with 10 bases between. Looked up from germline, CDR1 is MRHNA and CDR2 is SNTAGT. The CDR3 contains 13 residues. This table comes from immunoSEQ multiplex PCR, and its TCRdb copy is limited to in-frame clones, with some not included. Among around 100,000 clones listed, about nine tenths were seen once. The sequence came from a person aged 18 to 70 in good health. V and J are TRBV6-4 and TRBJ1-1; no firm D call. The sample was blood. The CDR3 spells CASSEGRATEAFF. The CDR3 region has the DNA TGTGCCAGCAGTGAAGGGAGGGCTACTGAAGCTTTCTTT.